Presented here are 20 T cell receptor beta chains from one specimen sequenced in a study of cytomegalovirus exposure and HLA in healthy donors. The PCR had 60 Vbeta and 13 Jbeta primers. The assay was immunoSEQ multiplex PCR, and TCRdb's table has in-frame clones only and misses some. Of 95,000 to 120,000 clones in the sample, 67% are singletons; the top ten hold roughly 8.3%. The sample comprised PBMCs. The source of these receptors is a man younger than 35 in good health and CMV-seropositive.

The chain uses TRBV28 and TRBJ2-7; 8 bases match TRBD1. This CDR3 is built from 15 residues. The V gene's germline CDR1 is MDHEN and CDR2 SYDVKM. With 6 bases clipped from V and 0 bases from J, the junction kept 7 bases outside the gene matches. The chain's CDR3 is CASSVAGTGSYEQYF. The CDR3 DNA sequence: TGTGCCAGCAGCGTTGCCGGGACAGGCTCCTACGAGCAGTACTTC.

In the case of this clone: Other DNA sequences in the same sample also yield this CDR3. The chain uses TRBV19 and TRBJ1-5, with D possibly matching TRBD1 (5 bases). The CDR3 contains 11 residues. V lost 8 bases, J lost 7 bases, and 9 bases lay in between. Germline V lookup: CDR1 LNHDA, CDR2 SQIVND (reference sequence). CDR3 in DNA: TGTGCCAGTGGTGGGGGGCAGCCCCAGCATTTT. It encodes CASGGGQPQHF.

The chain employs TRBV13 and TRBJ2-2, with TRBD2 identical over 7 bases. Germline V gives CDR1 PRHDT, CDR2 FYEKMQ (reference sequence). The CDR3 loop spans 15 amino acids. The J segment lost 6 bases and the V segment lost 6 bases, leaving 10 bases of the junction unmatched. The CDR3 coding sequence is TGTGCCAGCAGTCGGGGGGAGGTAAACGCCGGGGAGCTGTTTTTT. Translating it yields CASSRGEVNAGELFF.

This clone was detected many times. V and J are TRBV10-3 and TRBJ1-2; TRBD1 matches at 7 bases. The length of the CDR3 is 13 residues. V lost 5 bases to trimming and J lost 4 bases; unmatched junction nucleotides: 4. CDR1 is ENHRY and CDR2 is SYGVKD in the germline V gene. The DNA for the CDR3 is TGTGCCATCAGTTGGGACAGTCTCTATGGCTACACCTTC. As protein: CAISWDSLYGYTF.

This clone was recorded a few times. The V and J genes are TRBV11-2 and TRBJ2-5, with 8 bases that match TRBD2. Per germline, CDR1 SGHAT and CDR2 FQNNGV. With 5 bases clipped from V and 4 bases from J, the junction kept 15 bases outside the gene matches. This CDR3 spans 17 amino acids. The DNA for the CDR3 is TGTGCCAGCAGCCCGTTCCCCCGGGGGGGCCGGGGAGAGACCCAGTACTTC. This gives the protein CASSPFPRGGRGETQYF.

V is TRBV7-2 and J is TRBJ2-7, with a weak D call TRBD1 (6 bases). Germline loops: CDR1 SGHTA, CDR2 FQGNSA. Trimming shortened V by 3 bases and J by 5 bases, and 17 bases separated the two germline ends. The CDR3 loop spans 15 amino acids. The CDR3 sequence is CASSFQGQGTDEQYF. The CDR3 nucleotides are TGTGCCAGCAGCTTCCAGGGGCAGGGTACCGACGAGCAGTACTTC.

V usage is TRBV28 and J usage is TRBJ1-4; D uncertain. The CDR3 is 15 residues long. V was pared by 7 bases and J by 3 bases, with 15 bases between. Germline CDR1 MDHEN, CDR2 SYDVKM. For the CDR3, the DNA is TGTGCCAGCACCCCCGGGGTGGTAGCTAATGAAAAACTGTTTTTT. Residues: CASTPGVVANEKLFF.

The genes are TRBV28 and TRBJ2-7; 9 nucleotides match TRBD1. Looked up from germline, CDR1 is MDHEN and CDR2 is SYDVKM. Germline trimming cut 5 bases from V and 5 bases from J; bases unmatched to any gene: 10. CDR3 size: 15 residues. The CDR3: CASSTRGQGWHEQYF. CDR3 DNA sequence: TGTGCCAGCAGTACCCGGGGACAGGGTTGGCACGAGCAGTACTTC.

In the case of this clone: One junction end disagrees with the germline gene, perhaps due to a read error. V usage is TRBV5-4 and J usage is TRBJ2-1, with unresolved D. Germline V CDR1 and CDR2: SGHNT, YYREEE (reference sequence). The CDR3 length is 15 residues. For the CDR3, the DNA is TGTGCCGGCAGCTTAGGAGACTTGGGTCTAGATGAGCAGTTCTTC. It yields the protein CAGSLGDLGLDEQFF.

V usage is TRBV11-2 and J usage is TRBJ2-1, with 11 nucleotides matching TRBD2. Per the germline V gene, CDR1 is SGHAT and CDR2 is FQNNGV. V gave up 2 bases and J gave up 8 bases; unmatched junction bases: 5. This CDR3 is built from 15 residues. The CDR3 DNA sequence: TGTGCCAGCAGCTTATATAGCGGGGGGGCCGATGAGCAGTTCTTC. Translation: CASSLYSGGADEQFF.

This clone was observed a handful of times. The CDR3 loop reads CASTQSDGLAGGAAQYF. The CDR3 DNA follows: TGTGCCAGCACCCAATCCGATGGACTAGCGGGGGGGGCAGCCCAGTACTTC. The chain joins TRBV2 to TRBJ2-5, with 15 bases aligning to TRBD2. J lost 9 bases, V lost 7 bases, and 15 bases had no gene match. The CDR3 contains 17 residues. CDR1 and CDR2 from the germline V gene are SNHLY and FYNNEI.

V and J are TRBV27 and TRBJ1-6; D gene ambiguous. The CDR3 extends over 12 amino acids. Trimming cost V 3 bases and J 7 bases, with 4 bases left between them. Germline assignment: CDR1 MNHEY and CDR2 SMNVEV (reference sequence). The CDR3 sequence: CASSFSNSPLHF. Here the CDR3 DNA reads TGTGCCAGCAGTTTCTCGAATTCACCCCTCCACTTT.

The chain combines TRBV28 with TRBJ2-3, with D tentatively TRBD1 (6 bases). The CDR3 runs 17 residues. The V gene's germline CDR1 is MDHEN and CDR2 SYDVKM. Trimming pared 4 bases from V and 0 bases from J, leaving 17 bases between. The CDR3 nucleotides read TGTGCCAGCAGTTCCCCGGTCAGGGGACGAAGCACAGATACGCAGTATTTT. Amino acids: CASSSPVRGRSTDTQYF.

The CDR3: CASSSQGVGTDTQYF. The CDR3 nucleotides read TGTGCCAGCAGTTCCCAGGGCGTCGGGACAGATACGCAGTATTTT. The chain combines TRBV2 with TRBJ2-3; tentatively, D is TRBD1 (5 bases). CDR1 is SNHLY, CDR2 FYNNEI, per germline. The ends were cut back, 5 bases at V and 3 bases at J, with 15 bases in the middle. The CDR3 extends over 15 amino acids.

The chain employs TRBV20-1 and TRBJ1-2; D gene ambiguous. Germline loops: CDR1 DFQATT, CDR2 SNEGSKA (reference sequence). CDR3 length equals 10 residues. Trimming removed 5 bases from V and 5 bases from J, with 6 bases in between. In DNA form, the CDR3 reads TGCAGTGCTGGCCTGTATGGCTACACCTTC. Translated: CSAGLYGYTF.

This chain joins TRBV7-2 and TRBJ2-3; TRBD1 aligns across 9 bases. This CDR3 region has 16 residues. Unmatched junction bases numbered 8, after V lost 5 bases and J lost 2 bases. Germline-derived CDR1 and CDR2 are SGHTA and FQGNSA. DNA of the CDR3: TGTGCCAGCAGCCGTACCACAGGGGGCATCACAGATACGCAGTATTTT. Its protein is CASSRTTGGITDTQYF.

The chain links TRBV2 to TRBJ1-1; 9 bases match TRBD1. This CDR3 comprises 16 residues. Germline CDR1 reads SNHLY; CDR2 reads FYNNEI. J lost 0 bases, V lost 4 bases, and 6 bases had no gene match. The CDR3 DNA reads as TGTGCCAGCAGTGTCGGACAGGGGAATCTGAACACTGAAGCTTTCTTT. This sequence encodes CASSVGQGNLNTEAFF.

This clone was counted between two and nine times. The V gene is TRBV4-2, the J gene TRBJ2-5; 9 bases are shared with TRBD2. The germline gives CDR1 LGHNA, CDR2 YNFKEQ. The CDR3 has 15 residues. The trim removed 0 bases at V and 5 bases at J, leaving 4 bases unmatched. The CDR3 is CASSQEPSGVETQYF. In DNA form, the CDR3 reads TGTGCCAGCAGCCAAGAGCCTAGCGGGGTTGAGACCCAGTACTTC.

The chain is built from TRBV7-3 and TRBJ2-2; D gene unclear. Germline V gives CDR1 SGHTA, CDR2 FQGTGA. The CDR3 is 14 amino acids. Deletions cut 2 bases from V and 5 bases from J, with 9 bases between. The CDR3, as DNA: TGTGCCAGCAGCTTATATCACGGGACCGGGGAGCTGTTTTTT. It encodes CASSLYHGTGELFF.

This chain joins TRBV11-3 and TRBJ2-5; TRBD2 agrees at 15 bases. CDR1 is SGHNT, CDR2 YENEEA, per germline. The CDR3 contains 19 residues. V was pared by 3 bases and J by 2 bases, with 10 bases of the junction left unmatched. The DNA for the CDR3 is TGTGCCAGCAGCTTGGGTAACCTGGGACTAGCGGGGGGTCAAGAGACCCAGTACTTC. It yields the protein CASSLGNLGLAGGQETQYF.